This T cell receptor beta chain was obtained from a study of blood T cell repertoires in COVID-19 (dated by TCRdb to between 2020 and 2021). Study-wide context: Samples from collaborators originated in the United States, Italy and Spain and spanned both the acute and convalescent phases of COVID-19. The material from the prospective study consisted of cDNA or gDNA derived from T cells, B-cell-depleted T cells, or PBMCs. Deeply sampled blood TCRbeta repertoires from subjects exposed to, actively infected with, or recovered from COVID-19 were included in the dataset. The repertoires were released in a freely available public database meant as a resource for research on the immune response to SARS-CoV-2. The samples were drawn from two sources: the first 160 participants of the ongoing ImmuneRACE study, and 950 to 1,500 subjects contributed by 6 global collaborators. Sample metadata almost always included a de-identified subject ID, COVID-19 status, age in years and sex. Where available, HLA class I and class II types were obtained from metadata supplied by the sample provider rather than from assay-based typing.

What the authors observed across the whole study: Clinical and demographic metadata were provided uncurated, with the amount varying by source and participant.

To note about this clone: Its antigen has not been determined. The input lacks base qualities; no much larger clone sits a single base away.

V was cut back by 6 bases and J by 4 bases, leaving a gap of 6 bases between them. From the cysteine through the phenylalanine, the CDR3 covers 11 amino acids. The retained sequence is limited to the CDR3, 33 bases, with the frame set at the first base. The collaborating institutions used their own protocols to collect whole blood in K2EDTA tubes. For TCRbeta analysis, collaborators shipped samples as frozen whole blood, isolated PBMCs, or DNA extracted from either of those sample types. The immunoSEQ Assay, a bias-controlled multiplex PCR, was used to amplify TCRbeta CDR3 regions from genomic DNA. For the original study's pipeline: The number of nucleated cells in each sample was estimated from the amplification of reference gene primers within the assay. To quantify the absolute abundance of each unique TCRbeta CDR3 rearrangement, sequence reads were collapsed and filtered. For each sample, productive Simpson clonality was calculated as the square root of Simpson's diversity index across productive rearrangements. TCRdb retrieved this table from immuneACCESS and kept in-frame rearrangements only. Not all clones are present; in checked studies, unresolved V genes account for under half, and no reason is known for the remainder. That table furnishes V, J and clone size, whereas the DNA furnished D and trimming. In all, the sample holds under 200,000 clones, and 60% to 85% of those were seen once. The ten largest clones take up roughly 8.4% of the sample.

This sequence originates from a man in his fifties or sixties with acute or convalescent COVID-19. The rearrangement joined TRBV12-3 or TRBV12-4 to TRBJ1-1, with TRBD1 tentatively as D gene (5 bases match). Specimen: peripheral blood. The sequenced DNA: TGTGCCAGCAGGCAGGGCACTGAAGCTTTCTTT. Translated, it gives CASRQGTEAFF.